The rows below give T cell receptor beta chains drawn from one sample of a study of human T cells and chemical hapten exposure. MiXCR, applied by TCRdb to the RACE reads, yields one record per CDR3 protein. In the table there are some 170,000 distinct CDR3 sequences, 20% to 25% of which are singletons. The sequenced sample was whole blood, obtained in connection with sensitization to the hapten diphenylcyclopropenone (DPC). These TCRs come from a woman aged 50 to 60 with alopecia areata. Some clones in this sample may be carry-over from other donors' samples. CDR3s include the opening cysteine and the closing phenylalanine or tryptophan. The order of the fields is clone size, J gene, V gene, D gene, CDR3 DNA, CDR3 protein. D genes are given only for firm matches. Rows may omit the clone size; those that give it use once, few, many or a size class.

abundance: NA; j_gene: TRBJ2-2; v_gene: TRBV7-2; d_gene: TRBD2; CDR3nt: TGTGCCAGCAGCACGGGACTAGTGGTCGGGGAGCTGTTTTTT; CDR3aa: CASSTGLVVGELFF
abundance: NA; j_gene: TRBJ2-2; v_gene: TRBV29-1; d_gene: TRBD1; CDR3nt: TGCAGCGTCTCCGGACAGGGCATAAACACCGGGGAGCTGTTTTTT; CDR3aa: CSVSGQGINTGELFF
abundance: NA; j_gene: TRBJ2-2; v_gene: TRBV19; d_gene: TRBD2; CDR3nt: TGTGCCAGTAGTAAGGGACTAGCGGACACCGGGGAGCTGTTTTTT; CDR3aa: CASSKGLADTGELFF
abundance: few; j_gene: TRBJ2-3; v_gene: TRBV9; d_gene: NA; CDR3nt: TGTGCCAGCAACTCGCGGCTCACAGATACGCAGTATTTT; CDR3aa: CASNSRLTDTQYF
abundance: NA; j_gene: TRBJ1-2; v_gene: TRBV29-1; d_gene: NA; CDR3nt: TGCAGCGTTGAACCGGACTATGGCTACACCTTC; CDR3aa: CSVEPDYGYTF
abundance: NA; j_gene: TRBJ2-7; v_gene: TRBV11-2; d_gene: NA; CDR3nt: TGTGCCAGCAGCTTAACAGCCGGATACGAGCAGTACTTC; CDR3aa: CASSLTAGYEQYF
abundance: many; j_gene: TRBJ2-5; v_gene: TRBV29-1; d_gene: NA; CDR3nt: TGCAGCGTTGAGGAGGTGGGGCGAGAGACCCAGTACTTC; CDR3aa: CSVEEVGRETQYF
abundance: NA; j_gene: TRBJ2-1; v_gene: TRBV20-1; d_gene: NA; CDR3nt: TGCAGTGCTAGCGGGCACAAATCCTACAATGAGCAGTTCTTC; CDR3aa: CSASGHKSYNEQFF
abundance: NA; j_gene: TRBJ1-5; v_gene: TRBV5-4; d_gene: TRBD1; CDR3nt: TGTGCCAGCAGCTTGGACAGGGGAGATCAGCCCCAGCATTTT; CDR3aa: CASSLDRGDQPQHF
abundance: NA; j_gene: TRBJ2-5; v_gene: TRBV12-3/TRBV12-4; d_gene: NA; CDR3nt: TGTGCCAGCAGTCGGGGACAAGAGACCCAGTACTTC; CDR3aa: CASSRGQETQYF
abundance: few; j_gene: TRBJ2-7; v_gene: TRBV29-1; d_gene: NA; CDR3nt: TGCAGCGTTCGCGGGGCGACCTACGAGCAGTACTTC; CDR3aa: CSVRGATYEQYF
abundance: few; j_gene: TRBJ2-7; v_gene: TRBV15; d_gene: NA; CDR3nt: TGTGCCACCAGCAAAGACCGGGCCGGGGGAACCTACGAGCAGTACTTC; CDR3aa: CATSKDRAGGTYEQYF
abundance: few; j_gene: TRBJ2-1; v_gene: TRBV29-1; d_gene: NA; CDR3nt: TGCAGCGTTGAGATTAATGAGCAGTTCTTC; CDR3aa: CSVEINEQFF
abundance: few; j_gene: TRBJ1-2; v_gene: TRBV5-1; d_gene: TRBD1; CDR3nt: TGCGCCAGCACCCCGGGAGGGGGCGAAATGGGCTACACCTTC; CDR3aa: CASTPGGGEMGYTF
abundance: NA; j_gene: TRBJ2-1; v_gene: TRBV10-3; d_gene: NA; CDR3nt: TGTGCCACCTCCCGGTCTGGGGATGAGCAGTTCTTC; CDR3aa: CATSRSGDEQFF
abundance: many; j_gene: TRBJ2-1; v_gene: TRBV7-2; d_gene: NA; CDR3nt: TGTGCCAGCAGCTTAGCGGGAGCCCTCTACAATGAGCAGTTCTTC; CDR3aa: CASSLAGALYNEQFF
abundance: few; j_gene: TRBJ2-1; v_gene: TRBV18; d_gene: TRBD1; CDR3nt: TGTGCCAGCTCACCATCGGGACAGTTTAATGAGCAGTTCTTC; CDR3aa: CASSPSGQFNEQFF
abundance: few; j_gene: TRBJ2-4; v_gene: TRBV12-3/TRBV12-4; d_gene: NA; CDR3nt: TGTGCCAGCAGACCATCGGGGGTCTCAGTAGCCAAAAACATTCAGTACTTC; CDR3aa: CASRPSGVSVAKNIQYF
abundance: once; j_gene: TRBJ1-1; v_gene: TRBV6-5; d_gene: NA; CDR3nt: TGTGCCAGCAGTTACCAGGGAATGGGCTTTGAAGCTTTCTTT; CDR3aa: CASSYQGMGFEAFF
abundance: many; j_gene: TRBJ2-3; v_gene: TRBV20-1; d_gene: TRBD2; CDR3nt: TGCAGTGCTAGTGAGACTAGCGGGAGAGATACGCAGTATTTT; CDR3aa: CSASETSGRDTQYF
abundance: few; j_gene: TRBJ2-5; v_gene: TRBV7-2; d_gene: TRBD2; CDR3nt: TGTGCCAGCAGCCCACCCAGGCTAGCGGGACAAGAGACCCAGTACTTC; CDR3aa: CASSPPRLAGQETQYF
abundance: once; j_gene: TRBJ2-3; v_gene: TRBV11-2; d_gene: NA; CDR3nt: TGTGCCAGCAGCTTAACACGGGCTTCAGATACGCAGTATTTT; CDR3aa: CASSLTRASDTQYF
abundance: NA; j_gene: TRBJ2-3; v_gene: TRBV6-5; d_gene: NA; CDR3nt: TGTGCCAGCAGTTACGGACAGCGGCGTACGCAGTATTTT; CDR3aa: CASSYGQRRTQYF
abundance: NA; j_gene: TRBJ2-3; v_gene: TRBV2; d_gene: NA; CDR3nt: TGTGCCAGCAGTTCCAGTGTCAGGGTGTATCCAGATACGCAGTATTTT; CDR3aa: CASSSSVRVYPDTQYF
abundance: NA; j_gene: TRBJ1-1; v_gene: TRBV29-1; d_gene: NA; CDR3nt: TGCAGCGTTGATACTGGGAGGCAGGGAAACACTGAAGCTTTCTTT; CDR3aa: CSVDTGRQGNTEAFF
abundance: few; j_gene: TRBJ2-1; v_gene: TRBV10-3; d_gene: TRBD2; CDR3nt: TGTGCCATCAGTGAGGGCCTAGCGGGCAGGAATGAGCAGTTCTTC; CDR3aa: CAISEGLAGRNEQFF
abundance: NA; j_gene: TRBJ2-7; v_gene: TRBV9; d_gene: NA; CDR3nt: TGTGCCAGCAGCGTAGCCCTGGGAGACGAGCAGTACTTC; CDR3aa: CASSVALGDEQYF
abundance: NA; j_gene: TRBJ2-1; v_gene: TRBV24-1; d_gene: TRBD1; CDR3nt: TGTGCCACCAGTGACCCAGGGACAGCAGACAATGAGCAGTTCTTC; CDR3aa: CATSDPGTADNEQFF
abundance: many; j_gene: TRBJ2-1; v_gene: TRBV6-5; d_gene: TRBD2; CDR3nt: TGTGCCAGCAGGAATACCGGGACTAGCGGGAGGAATGAGCAGTTCTTC; CDR3aa: CASRNTGTSGRNEQFF
abundance: NA; j_gene: TRBJ2-3; v_gene: TRBV20-1; d_gene: NA; CDR3nt: TGCAGTGCTCCGGACTTCACAGATACGCAGTATTTT; CDR3aa: CSAPDFTDTQYF
abundance: few; j_gene: TRBJ2-1; v_gene: TRBV29-1; d_gene: NA; CDR3nt: TGCAGCGTTGAAGGGGGGGGGCCCATGAGCTCCTACAATGAGCAGTTCTTC; CDR3aa: CSVEGGGPMSSYNEQFF
abundance: NA; j_gene: TRBJ2-7; v_gene: TRBV10-3; d_gene: NA; CDR3nt: TGTGCCACCACGCCGGGCCTGAACTACGAGCAGTACTTC; CDR3aa: CATTPGLNYEQYF
abundance: few; j_gene: TRBJ1-2; v_gene: TRBV2; d_gene: NA; CDR3nt: TGTGCCAGCAGTGGAGGAAGGGGAATCTATGGCTACACCTTC; CDR3aa: CASSGGRGIYGYTF
abundance: NA; j_gene: TRBJ1-1; v_gene: TRBV6-1; d_gene: NA; CDR3nt: TGTGCCAGTCGACAGGCGGACACTGAAGCTTTCTTT; CDR3aa: CASRQADTEAFF
abundance: NA; j_gene: TRBJ1-1; v_gene: TRBV9; d_gene: NA; CDR3nt: TGTGCCAGCAGCGTAGAGGACAGATTGAACACTGAAGCTTTCTTT; CDR3aa: CASSVEDRLNTEAFF
abundance: few; j_gene: TRBJ1-3; v_gene: TRBV10-3; d_gene: TRBD1; CDR3nt: TGTGCCATCAGTGAGAGGGAGACAGGGAGAACTGGAAACACCATATATTTT; CDR3aa: CAISERETGRTGNTIYF
abundance: few; j_gene: TRBJ2-1; v_gene: TRBV6-5; d_gene: NA; CDR3nt: TGTGCCAGCACTCCTCGGGACACATACAATGAGCAGTTCTTC; CDR3aa: CASTPRDTYNEQFF
abundance: NA; j_gene: TRBJ2-6; v_gene: TRBV10-3; d_gene: NA; CDR3nt: TGTGCCATCAGCATAACACAGGGCGATACTTACTCTGGGGCCAACGTCCTGACTTTC; CDR3aa: CAISITQGDTYSGANVLTF
abundance: few; j_gene: TRBJ1-2; v_gene: TRBV6-4; d_gene: NA; CDR3nt: TGTGCCAGCAGTGCCCCAGGAGGCTATGGCTACACCTTC; CDR3aa: CASSAPGGYGYTF
abundance: many; j_gene: TRBJ2-1; v_gene: TRBV27; d_gene: NA; CDR3nt: TGTGCCAGCAGTCTCAGGACAGTGGTTAATGAGCAGTTCTTC; CDR3aa: CASSLRTVVNEQFF
abundance: NA; j_gene: TRBJ2-5; v_gene: TRBV27; d_gene: TRBD2; CDR3nt: TGTGCCAGCAGTTCGCTTTTTAGCGGGAGGCTCGAGACCCAGTACTTC; CDR3aa: CASSSLFSGRLETQYF
abundance: NA; j_gene: TRBJ1-2; v_gene: TRBV12-3/TRBV12-4; d_gene: NA; CDR3nt: TGTGCCAGCAGTTTCGGGAGATACCGCGGCTACACCTTC; CDR3aa: CASSFGRYRGYTF
abundance: few; j_gene: TRBJ1-6; v_gene: TRBV28; d_gene: TRBD1; CDR3nt: TGTGCCAGCAGAACCGGGACAGGGACCTCTCCCCTCCACTTT; CDR3aa: CASRTGTGTSPLHF
abundance: NA; j_gene: TRBJ2-3; v_gene: TRBV7-9; d_gene: NA; CDR3nt: TGTGCCAGCAGCTTAGATGGGAGTTCAGATACGCAGTATTTT; CDR3aa: CASSLDGSSDTQYF
abundance: few; j_gene: TRBJ2-7; v_gene: TRBV28; d_gene: TRBD2; CDR3nt: TGTGCCAGCAGCCCCAGCGGGAACGAGCAGTACTTC; CDR3aa: CASSPSGNEQYF
abundance: NA; j_gene: TRBJ1-1; v_gene: TRBV24-1; d_gene: NA; CDR3nt: TGTGCCACCAGTGAGGGGAAAGATATGAACACTGAAGCTTTCTTT; CDR3aa: CATSEGKDMNTEAFF
abundance: many; j_gene: TRBJ2-1; v_gene: TRBV28; d_gene: TRBD2; CDR3nt: TGTGCCAGCATCCTTAGCGGGGGCCCCTACAATGAGCAGTTCTTC; CDR3aa: CASILSGGPYNEQFF
abundance: NA; j_gene: TRBJ2-1; v_gene: TRBV2; d_gene: TRBD2; CDR3nt: TGTGCCAGCAGCGGACTAGCGGGACTCCTTTTATTC; CDR3aa: CASSGLAGLLLF
abundance: NA; j_gene: TRBJ2-7; v_gene: TRBV7-9; d_gene: NA; CDR3nt: TGTGCCAGCAGCCGGGCCCCGGGACCCCTCTACGAGCAGTACTTC; CDR3aa: CASSRAPGPLYEQYF
abundance: few; j_gene: TRBJ1-5; v_gene: TRBV15; d_gene: NA; CDR3nt: TGTGCCACCAGCGGGTCTGGGCCTCTAGCCCAGCATTTT; CDR3aa: CATSGSGPLAQHF
abundance: few; j_gene: TRBJ1-3; v_gene: TRBV18; d_gene: TRBD1; CDR3nt: TGTGCCAGCTCCCACCAGGCGGACAGGAACTCTGGAAACACCATATATTTT; CDR3aa: CASSHQADRNSGNTIYF
abundance: few; j_gene: TRBJ1-2; v_gene: TRBV10-2; d_gene: TRBD1; CDR3nt: TGCGCCAGCCGCCAGGACAGGGGACATGGCTACACCTTC; CDR3aa: CASRQDRGHGYTF
abundance: NA; j_gene: TRBJ2-7; v_gene: TRBV10-3; d_gene: NA; CDR3nt: TGTGCCATCAGTGCCCGGGTTTCCTCCTACGAGCAGTACTTC; CDR3aa: CAISARVSSYEQYF
abundance: NA; j_gene: TRBJ2-2; v_gene: TRBV4-2; d_gene: NA; CDR3nt: TGTGCCAGCAGCCGAGCCGGAGAAAGCGGGGAGCTGTTTTTT; CDR3aa: CASSRAGESGELFF
abundance: many; j_gene: TRBJ2-7; v_gene: TRBV28; d_gene: TRBD2; CDR3nt: TGTGCCAGCAGTCCAACCCTCGGACTAGCGGGAGAAGTCACGGCCTACGAGCAGTACTTC; CDR3aa: CASSPTLGLAGEVTAYEQYF
abundance: few; j_gene: TRBJ2-2; v_gene: TRBV7-9; d_gene: TRBD1; CDR3nt: TGTGCCAGCAGCCAACAGGGGGCAAGCACCGGGGAGCTGTTTTTT; CDR3aa: CASSQQGASTGELFF
abundance: NA; j_gene: TRBJ2-7; v_gene: TRBV2; d_gene: NA; CDR3nt: TGTGCCAGCAACGGCGGGAACTCCTACGAGCAGTACTTC; CDR3aa: CASNGGNSYEQYF